This TCR beta chain was identified in a study of radiotherapy plus CTLA-4 blockade in lung cancer. Turning to this clone: No antigen is known for it.

Generated by immunoSEQ multiplex PCR, the TCRdb table keeps only in-frame clones and is missing some. The sample consists of approximately 94,000 clones, roughly 85% of them appearing once. This CDR3 region has 13 residues. Germline V CDR1 and CDR2: MDHEN, SYDVKM. V was trimmed by 3 bases and J by 0 bases, leaving 5 bases between them. Study-wide results and limits: Some TCR clones had been derived from tumors. These clones expanded in peripheral blood after radiotherapy plus ipilimumab.

The source of this sequence is a human donor with non-small cell lung cancer that progressed on radiotherapy plus ipilimumab. Specimen: peripheral blood, collected from a patient treated with radiotherapy plus ipilimumab. The chain joins TRBV28 to TRBJ2-5, with D unresolved. The chain's CDR3 is CASSLGNQETQYF. CDR3 DNA sequence: TGTGCCAGCAGTTTGGGAAACCAAGAGACCCAGTACTTC.